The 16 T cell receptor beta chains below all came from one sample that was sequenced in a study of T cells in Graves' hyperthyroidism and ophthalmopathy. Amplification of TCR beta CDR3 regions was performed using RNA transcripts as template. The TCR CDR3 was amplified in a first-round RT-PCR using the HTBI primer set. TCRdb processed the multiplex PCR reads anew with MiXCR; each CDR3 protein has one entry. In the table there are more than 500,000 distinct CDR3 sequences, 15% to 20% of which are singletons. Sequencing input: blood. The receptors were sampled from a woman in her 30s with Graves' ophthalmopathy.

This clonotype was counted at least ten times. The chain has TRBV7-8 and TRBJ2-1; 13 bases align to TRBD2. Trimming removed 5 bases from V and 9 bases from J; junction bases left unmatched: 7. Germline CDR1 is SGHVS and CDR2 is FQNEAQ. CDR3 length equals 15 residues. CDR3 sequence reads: CASSPPGLAGLEQFF. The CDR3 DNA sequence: TGTGCCAGCAGCCCACCGGGACTAGCGGGACTTGAGCAGTTCTTC.

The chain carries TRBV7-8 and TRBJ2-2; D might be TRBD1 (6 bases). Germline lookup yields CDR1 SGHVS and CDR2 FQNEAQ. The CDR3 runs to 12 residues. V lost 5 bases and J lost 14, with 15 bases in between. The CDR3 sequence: CASSENRVKLFF. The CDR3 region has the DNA TGTGCCAGCAGCGAGAACAGGGTCAAACTGTTTTTT.

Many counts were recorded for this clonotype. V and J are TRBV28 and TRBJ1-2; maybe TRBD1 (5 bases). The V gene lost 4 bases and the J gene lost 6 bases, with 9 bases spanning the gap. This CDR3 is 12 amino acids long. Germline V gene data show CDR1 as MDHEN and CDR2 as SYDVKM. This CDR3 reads CASSWDGDGYTF. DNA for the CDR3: TGTGCCAGCAGTTGGGACGGAGATGGCTACACCTTC.

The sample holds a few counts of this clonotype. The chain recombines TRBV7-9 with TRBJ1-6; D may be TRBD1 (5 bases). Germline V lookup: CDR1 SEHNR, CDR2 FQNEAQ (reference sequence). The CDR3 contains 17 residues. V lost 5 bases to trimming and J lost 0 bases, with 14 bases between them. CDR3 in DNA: TGTGCCAGCAGCACACTCCAGGGTTTCTCCTATAATTCACCCCTCCACTTT. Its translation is CASSTLQGFSYNSPLHF.

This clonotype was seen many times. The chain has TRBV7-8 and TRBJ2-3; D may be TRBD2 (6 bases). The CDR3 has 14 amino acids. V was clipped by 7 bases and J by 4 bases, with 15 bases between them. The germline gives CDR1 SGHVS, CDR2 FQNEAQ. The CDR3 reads CASNPASGADTQYF. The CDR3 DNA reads TGTGCCAGCAACCCCGCCTCGGGGGCAGATACGCAGTATTTT.

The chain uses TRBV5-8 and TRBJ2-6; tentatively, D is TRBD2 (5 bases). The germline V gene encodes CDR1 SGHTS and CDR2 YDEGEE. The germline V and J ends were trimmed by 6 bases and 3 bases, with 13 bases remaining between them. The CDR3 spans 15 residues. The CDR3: CASTPTGGGANVLTF. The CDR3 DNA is TGTGCCAGCACACCGACCGGAGGTGGGGCCAACGTCCTGACTTTC.

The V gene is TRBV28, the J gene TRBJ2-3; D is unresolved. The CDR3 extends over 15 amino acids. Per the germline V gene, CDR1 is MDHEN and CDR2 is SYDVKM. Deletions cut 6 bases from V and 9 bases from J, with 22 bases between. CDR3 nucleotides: TGTGCCAGCAGCCCTACCGGAGCCCTTAGAAGCACGCAGTATTTT. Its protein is CASSPTGALRSTQYF.

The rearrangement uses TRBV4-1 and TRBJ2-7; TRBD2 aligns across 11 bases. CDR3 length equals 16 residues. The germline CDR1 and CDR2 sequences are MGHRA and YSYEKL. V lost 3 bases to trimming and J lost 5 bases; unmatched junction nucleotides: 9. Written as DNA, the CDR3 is TGCGCCAGCAGCCAGAGACTAGCGGGATCGGTAAACGAGCAGTACTTC. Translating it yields CASSQRLAGSVNEQYF.

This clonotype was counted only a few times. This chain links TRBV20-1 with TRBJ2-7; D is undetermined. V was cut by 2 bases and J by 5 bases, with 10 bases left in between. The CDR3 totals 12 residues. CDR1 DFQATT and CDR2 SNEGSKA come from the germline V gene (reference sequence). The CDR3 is CSARPGHNEQYF. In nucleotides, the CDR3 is TGCAGTGCTAGACCCGGGCACAACGAGCAGTACTTC.

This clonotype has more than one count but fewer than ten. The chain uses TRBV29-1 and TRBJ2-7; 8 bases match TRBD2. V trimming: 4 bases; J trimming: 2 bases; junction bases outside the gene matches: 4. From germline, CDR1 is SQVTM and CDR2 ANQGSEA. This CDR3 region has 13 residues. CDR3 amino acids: CSVVTSETYEQYF. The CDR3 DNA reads TGCAGCGTTGTGACTAGCGAAACCTACGAGCAGTACTTC.

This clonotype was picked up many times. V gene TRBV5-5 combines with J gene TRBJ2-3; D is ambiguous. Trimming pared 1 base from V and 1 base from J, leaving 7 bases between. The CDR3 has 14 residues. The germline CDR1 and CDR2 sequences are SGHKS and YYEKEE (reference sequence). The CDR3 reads CASSLSEGTDTQYF. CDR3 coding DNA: TGTGCCAGCAGCTTGTCGGAAGGCACAGATACGCAGTATTTT.

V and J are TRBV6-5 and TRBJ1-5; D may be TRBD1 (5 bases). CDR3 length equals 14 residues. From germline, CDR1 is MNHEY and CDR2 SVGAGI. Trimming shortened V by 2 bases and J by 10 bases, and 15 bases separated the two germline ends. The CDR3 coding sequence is TGTGCCAGCAGTTACGGTCAGGGCTTAGGACCCCAGCATTTT. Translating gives CASSYGQGLGPQHF.

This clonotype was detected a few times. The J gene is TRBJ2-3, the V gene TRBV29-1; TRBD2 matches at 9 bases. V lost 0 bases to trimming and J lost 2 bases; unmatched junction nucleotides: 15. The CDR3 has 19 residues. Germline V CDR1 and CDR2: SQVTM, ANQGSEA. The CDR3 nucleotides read TGCAGCGTTGAAGATCCTAACCGACTAGCGGAAATCCCCACAGATACGCAGTATTTT. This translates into CSVEDPNRLAEIPTDTQYF.

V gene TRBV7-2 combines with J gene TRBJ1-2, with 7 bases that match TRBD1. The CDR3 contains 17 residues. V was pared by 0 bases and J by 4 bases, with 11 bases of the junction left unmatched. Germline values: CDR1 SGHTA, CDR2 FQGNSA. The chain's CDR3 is CASSLALTGDSLYGYTF. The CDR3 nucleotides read TGTGCCAGCAGCTTAGCGCTAACGGGGGACAGCCTCTATGGCTACACCTTC.

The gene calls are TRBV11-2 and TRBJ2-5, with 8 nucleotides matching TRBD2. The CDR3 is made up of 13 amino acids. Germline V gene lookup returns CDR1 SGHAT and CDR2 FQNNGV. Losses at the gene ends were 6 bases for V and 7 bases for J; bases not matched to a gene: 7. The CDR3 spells CASRAAGGRTQYF. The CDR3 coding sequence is TGTGCCAGCAGGGCCGCGGGGGGCCGGACCCAGTACTTC. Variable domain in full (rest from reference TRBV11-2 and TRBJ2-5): EAGVAQSPRYKIIEKRQSVAFWCNPISGHATLYWYQQILGQGPKLLIQFQNNGVVDDSQLPKDRFSAERLKGVDSTLKIQPAKLEDSAVYLCASRAAGGRTQYFGPGTRLLVL.

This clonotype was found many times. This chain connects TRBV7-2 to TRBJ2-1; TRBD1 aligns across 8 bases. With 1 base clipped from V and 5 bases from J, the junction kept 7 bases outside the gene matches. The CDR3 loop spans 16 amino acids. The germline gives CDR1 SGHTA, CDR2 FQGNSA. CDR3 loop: CASSLGGQGLDNEQFF. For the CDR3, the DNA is TGTGCCAGCAGCTTAGGAGGACAGGGTTTGGACAATGAGCAGTTCTTC.